The sequence of this TCR beta chain was determined in a study of T cell clonality in common variable immunodeficiency. Study results and limitations: Authors noted CVID clonality's cause needs subpopulation repertoire sequencing. In common variable immunodeficiency, TCR beta chains reportedly carried fewer deletions and N-nucleotide insertions.

The CDR3 loop spans 13 amino acids. Germline CDR1 SNHLY, CDR2 FYNNEI. V gave up 7 bases and J gave up 2 bases, with 12 bases separating them. Measured with immunoSEQ multiplex PCR; TCRdb has only the in-frame clones, and not every one. The specimen has 35,000 to 45,000 clones, none found just once. Both groups were predominantly of Caucasian heritage. Each donor provided roughly 5 to 8 ml of heparinized whole blood. This clone was counted ten times or more. The antigen remains unidentified. The read ends 3 residues shy of where the CDR3 ends; the end is completed using the germline J gene. The sample was peripheral blood mononuclear cells. This receptor was taken from a person aged 18 to 70 in good health. The chain carries TRBV2 and TRBJ2-7, with TRBD1 as a possible D gene (5 bases). CDR3: CASNRQTTYEQYF. The CDR3 DNA, read in part, is TGTGCCAGCAATCGACAGACGACCTACGAG.